In its sample, the clone carrying this T cell receptor beta chain was seen a few times. Its antigen is unidentified. This record comes from a study of early T cells in non-severe SARS-CoV-2 infection. Study at large: The chains were unpaired, and the sequenced material was bulk RNA from unsorted whole blood.

Individually, cDNA molecules had unique molecular identifiers attached to them. In TCRdb, the 5' RACE reads were re-called with MiXCR into one record per CDR3 protein. The repertoire holds 40,000 to 45,000 distinct CDR3 sequences, with roughly a tenth as singletons. Study-level results: Private and CD4 specificities were missed by VDJdb matching, skewed to anti-spike CD8.

Trimming took 5 bases from V and 8 from J, leaving 19 bases between them. The CDR3 runs 15 residues. Sequenced material: whole blood. The receptor was derived from an adult who was a healthcare worker with PCR-confirmed SARS-CoV-2 infection or an uninfected control (not recorded which). The chain is built from TRBV12-3 or TRBV12-4 and TRBJ2-1; D is uncertain. For the CDR3, the DNA is TGTGCCAGCAGTCCCCCCTCACTTTGGGTGGATGAGCAGTTCTTC. As protein: CASSPPSLWVDEQFF.